One and the same sample provided the 10 T cell receptor beta chains below, sequenced in a study of blood T cell repertoires in COVID-19 (dated by TCRdb to 2019 to 2021). Library preparation employed the immunoSEQ multiplex PCR assay. TCRdb's version of the immuneACCESS table is confined to in-frame rearrangements and falls short of the full clone set. An unresolved V gene accounts for under half of the shortfall where checked; the remainder is of unknown origin. This sample is represented by about 120,000 clones; roughly 76% of them were singletons. Jointly, the top ten make up about 8.3% of the sample. The sequenced sample was peripheral blood. The source of these receptors is a woman aged 55 to 70 with acute or convalescent COVID-19.

For the CDR3, the DNA is TGTGCCAGTGGACAGGGAGACGAAAAACTGTTTTTT. Its translation is CASGQGDEKLFF. The chain links TRBV19 to TRBJ1-4, with 8 bases aligning to TRBD1. This CDR3 is built from 12 residues. Germline CDR1 LNHDA, CDR2 SQIVND (reference sequence). With V trimmed by 8 bases and J by 8 bases, 4 bases remained unmatched.

V usage is TRBV7-9 and J usage is TRBJ2-1; TRBD2 matches at 7 bases. The length of the CDR3 is 16 residues. V dropped 1 base and J dropped 1; count of bases not matched to a gene: 4. Germline-derived CDR1 and CDR2 are SEHNR and FQNEAQ (reference sequence). CDR3 bases: TGTGCCAGCAGCTTAGTTCTAGCGGCTTCCTACAATGAGCAGTTCTTC. Translation gives CASSLVLAASYNEQFF.

Concerning this clone itself: In the same sample, other DNA sequences code for this CDR3. This chain connects TRBV6-6 to TRBJ2-7; 10 bases align to TRBD1. V gave up 5 bases and J gave up 0 bases; unmatched junction bases: 4. The CDR3 spans 15 residues. Germline V gene lookup returns CDR1 MNHNY and CDR2 SVGAGI (reference sequence). The CDR3 here is CASSPRQGASYEQYF. For the CDR3, the DNA is TGTGCCAGCAGTCCTCGACAGGGGGCCTCCTACGAGCAGTACTTC.

CDR3 in DNA: TGTGCCAGCAGCTTGTCAGATTATCACTATGGCTACACCTTC. The encoded protein is CASSLSDYHYGYTF. The chain links TRBV7-2 to TRBJ1-2; D unresolved. The CDR3 runs 14 residues. Germline CDR1 SGHTA, CDR2 FQGNSA. V gave up 3 bases and J gave up 3 bases, with 11 bases separating them.

The chain joins TRBV5-4 to TRBJ1-2, with D possibly TRBD1 on 5 matching bases. V lost 2 bases to trimming and J lost 4 bases, with 12 bases between them. The CDR3 consists of 14 residues. Germline CDR1 and CDR2: SGHNT and YYREEE (reference sequence). The CDR3 sequence: CASSFDRPSYGYTF. The CDR3 DNA sequence: TGTGCCAGCAGCTTTGACAGACCGTCCTATGGCTACACCTTC. Full variable domain (remainder filled in from reference TRBV5-4 and TRBJ1-2): ETGVTQSPTHLIKTRGQQVTLRCSSQSGHNTVSWYQQALGQGPQFIFQYYREEENGRGNFPPRFSGLQFPNYSSELNVNALELDDSALYLCASSFDRPSYGYTFGSGTRLTVV.

V is TRBV6-6 and J is TRBJ2-7; tentative D call: TRBD1 (5 bases). With 4 bases removed from V and 3 bases from J, the gap between germline ends came to 10 bases. The germline V gene encodes CDR1 MNHNY and CDR2 SVGAGI (reference sequence). The CDR3 extends over 13 amino acids. CDR3 sequence (DNA): TGTGCCAGCAGTTGGGGCGGAAACTACGAGCAGTACTTC. Protein product: CASSWGGNYEQYF.

The chain carries TRBV7-8 and TRBJ1-2; 7 nucleotides agree with TRBD1. V shed 5 bases and J 9 bases; nucleotides not matched to a gene: 6. The CDR3 runs 12 residues. Germline V CDR1 and CDR2: SGHVS, FQNEAQ. CDR3 nucleotide sequence: TGTGCCAGCAGCCCTGTACAGGGGAGCTACACCTTC. It encodes CASSPVQGSYTF.

This chain joins TRBV19 and TRBJ2-6; D may be TRBD2 (7 bases). With 3 bases removed from V and 4 bases from J, the gap between germline ends came to 13 bases. Germline loops: CDR1 LNHDA, CDR2 SQIVND (reference sequence). The CDR3 covers 16 residues. For the CDR3, the DNA is TGTGCCAGTAGTATGGGGGGGCATGACGGGGCCAACGTCCTGACTTTC. Protein product: CASSMGGHDGANVLTF. The full variable domain, its missing parts supplied by reference TRBV19 and TRBJ2-6, is DGGITQSPKYLFRKEGQNVTLSCEQNLNHDAMYWYRQDPGQGLRLIYYSQIVNDFQKGDIAEGYSVSREKKESFPLTVTSAQKNPTAFYLCASSMGGHDGANVLTFGAGSRLTVL.

CDR3 residues: CASSFTGLGQPQHF. The CDR3 nucleotides read TGTGCCAGTAGTTTTACAGGGTTAGGACAGCCCCAGCATTTT. V and J are TRBV19 and TRBJ1-5, with a possible D match to TRBD1 (6 bases). Germline-derived CDR1 and CDR2 are LNHDA and SQIVND (reference sequence). The V gene lost 5 bases and the J gene lost 7 bases, with 15 bases spanning the gap. The CDR3 covers 14 residues.

The V gene is TRBV6-2 or TRBV6-3, the J gene TRBJ2-3; 12 positions agree with TRBD2. V dropped 2 bases and J dropped 8; count of bases not matched to a gene: 11. This CDR3 region has 17 residues. Germline V gene data show CDR1 as MNHEY and CDR2 as SVGEGT. For the CDR3, the DNA is TGTGCCAGCAGTTACCGGCCTCTAGCGGGGGGGCCTGGTACGCAGTATTTT. This sequence encodes CASSYRPLAGGPGTQYF.